This T cell receptor (beta chain) is drawn from a study of T cell responses to AZD1222 COVID-19 vaccine. Study-level findings and limits: Rises in breadth and depth of Spike-specific TCRs came after two AZD1222 doses. Repertoires were collected only later (after the peak T cell response had occurred). Clonal diversity was possibly underestimated, and white British individuals and females predominated among donors.

Doses given second, at about 4 or about 12 weeks, were pooled. The CDR3 is 14 residues long. Germline V lookup: CDR1 MNHEY, CDR2 SMNVEV (reference sequence). V trimming: 6 bases; J trimming: 2 bases; junction bases outside the gene matches: 3. Sequencing was performed with immunoSEQ multiplex PCR; in TCRdb, only in-frame clones are kept and a portion is missing. The table includes some 150,000 clones, roughly 90% detected once. Comment on this clone: The antigen is unknown.

The rearrangement links TRBV27 to TRBJ2-3; 9 nucleotides match TRBD1. The starting material was peripheral blood, obtained 28 days after the second AZD1222 dose. The origin of this receptor is an adult who received the AZD1222 COVID-19 vaccine. The CDR3 coding sequence is TGTGCCAGCAGAAGGGACAGGGCCACAGATACGCAGTATTTT. Translating gives CASRRDRATDTQYF.